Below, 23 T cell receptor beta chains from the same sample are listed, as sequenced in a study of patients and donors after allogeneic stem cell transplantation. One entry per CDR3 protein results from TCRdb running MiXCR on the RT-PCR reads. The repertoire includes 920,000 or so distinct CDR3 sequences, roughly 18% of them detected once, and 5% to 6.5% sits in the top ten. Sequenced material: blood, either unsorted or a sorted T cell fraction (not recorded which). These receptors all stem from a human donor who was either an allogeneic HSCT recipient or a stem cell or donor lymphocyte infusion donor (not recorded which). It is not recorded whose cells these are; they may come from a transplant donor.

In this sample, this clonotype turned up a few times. The CDR3 here is CASSFGVRNTEAFF. The CDR3 region has the DNA TGCGCCAGCAGCTTCGGGGTACGGAACACTGAAGCTTTCTTT. The chain carries TRBV5-1 and TRBJ1-1, with D hard to call. Per the germline V gene, CDR1 is SGHRS and CDR2 is YFSETQ. This CDR3 has 14 residues. Trimming took 2 bases from V and 1 from J, leaving 9 bases between them.

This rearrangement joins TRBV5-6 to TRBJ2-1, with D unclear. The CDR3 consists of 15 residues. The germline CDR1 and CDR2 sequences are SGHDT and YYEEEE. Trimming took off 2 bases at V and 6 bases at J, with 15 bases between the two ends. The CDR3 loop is CASSFPPTTLNEQFF. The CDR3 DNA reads TGTGCCAGCAGCTTTCCCCCCACTACTCTCAATGAGCAGTTCTTC.

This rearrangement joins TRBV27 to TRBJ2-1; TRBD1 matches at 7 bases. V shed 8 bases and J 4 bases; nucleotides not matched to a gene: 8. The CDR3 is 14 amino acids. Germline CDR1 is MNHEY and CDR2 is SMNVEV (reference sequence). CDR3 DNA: TGTGCCAGCGGGACCGGGACAGCGTACAATGAGCAGTTCTTC. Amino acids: CASGTGTAYNEQFF.

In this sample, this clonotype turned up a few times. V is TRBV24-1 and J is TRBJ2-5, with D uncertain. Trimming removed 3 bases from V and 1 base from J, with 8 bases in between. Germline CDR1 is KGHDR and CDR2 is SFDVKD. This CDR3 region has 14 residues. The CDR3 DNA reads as TGTGCCACCAGTGATCCGCGGTCCCAAGAGACCCAGTACTTC. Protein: CATSDPRSQETQYF.

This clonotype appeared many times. CDR3 bases: TGCAGTGCTTCCGGGACAGGCTCCTACGAGCAGTACTTC. Its protein is CSASGTGSYEQYF. This rearrangement joins TRBV20-1 to TRBJ2-7; 8 bases are shared with TRBD1. With 5 bases clipped from V and 0 bases from J, the junction kept 3 bases outside the gene matches. The CDR3 runs 13 residues. Per the germline V gene, CDR1 is DFQATT and CDR2 is SNEGSKA (reference sequence).

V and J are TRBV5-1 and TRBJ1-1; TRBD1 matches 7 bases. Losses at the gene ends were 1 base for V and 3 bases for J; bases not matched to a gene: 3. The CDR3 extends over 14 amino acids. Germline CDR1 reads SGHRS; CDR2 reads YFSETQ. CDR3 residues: CASSLQGVYTEAFF. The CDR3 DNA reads TGCGCCAGCAGCTTGCAGGGGGTATACACTGAAGCTTTCTTT. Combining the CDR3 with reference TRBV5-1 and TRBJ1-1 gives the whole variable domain KAGVTQTPRYLIKTRGQQVTLSCSPISGHRSVSWYQQTPGQGLQFLFEYFSETQRNKGNFPGRFSGRQFSNSRSEMNVSTLELGDSALYLCASSLQGVYTEAFFGQGTRLTVV.

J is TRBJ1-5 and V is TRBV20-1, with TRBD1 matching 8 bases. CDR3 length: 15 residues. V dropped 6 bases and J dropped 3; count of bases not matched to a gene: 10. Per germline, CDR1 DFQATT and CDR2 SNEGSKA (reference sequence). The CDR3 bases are TGCAGTGCAAGCCCCCAGGGGGCAAACAATCAGCCCCAGCATTTT. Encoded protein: CSASPQGANNQPQHF.

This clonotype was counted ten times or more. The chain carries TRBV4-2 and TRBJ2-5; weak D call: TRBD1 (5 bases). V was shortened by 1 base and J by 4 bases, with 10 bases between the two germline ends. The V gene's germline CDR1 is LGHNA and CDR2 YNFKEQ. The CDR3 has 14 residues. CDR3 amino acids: CASSQVQGAETQYF. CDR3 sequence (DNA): TGTGCCAGCAGCCAAGTTCAAGGGGCAGAGACCCAGTACTTC.

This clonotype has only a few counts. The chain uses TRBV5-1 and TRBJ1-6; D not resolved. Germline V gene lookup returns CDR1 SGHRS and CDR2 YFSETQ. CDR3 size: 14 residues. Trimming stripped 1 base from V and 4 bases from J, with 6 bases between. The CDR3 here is CASSLSKYNSPLHF. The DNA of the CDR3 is TGCGCCAGCAGCTTGTCGAAGTATAATTCACCCCTCCACTTT.

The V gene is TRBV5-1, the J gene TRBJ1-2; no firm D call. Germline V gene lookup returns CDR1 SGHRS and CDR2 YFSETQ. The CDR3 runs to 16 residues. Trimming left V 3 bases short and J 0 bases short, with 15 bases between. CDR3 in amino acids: CASSSPGEIANYGYTF. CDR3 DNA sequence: TGCGCCAGCAGCTCGCCGGGAGAAATAGCTAACTATGGCTACACCTTC.

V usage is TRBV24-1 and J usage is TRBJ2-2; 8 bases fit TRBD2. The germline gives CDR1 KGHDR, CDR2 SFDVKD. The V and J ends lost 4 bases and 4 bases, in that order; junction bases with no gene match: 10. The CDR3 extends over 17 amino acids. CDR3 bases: TGTGCCACCAGTGACGTTAGCGGGACCCTCAGCACCGGGGAGCTGTTTTTT. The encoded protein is CATSDVSGTLSTGELFF.

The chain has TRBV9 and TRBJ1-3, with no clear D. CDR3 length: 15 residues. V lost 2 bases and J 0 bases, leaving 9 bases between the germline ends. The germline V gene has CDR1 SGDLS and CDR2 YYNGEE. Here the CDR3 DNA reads TGTGCCAGCAGCGTCGACGGCTACTCTGGAAACACCATATATTTT. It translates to CASSVDGYSGNTIYF.

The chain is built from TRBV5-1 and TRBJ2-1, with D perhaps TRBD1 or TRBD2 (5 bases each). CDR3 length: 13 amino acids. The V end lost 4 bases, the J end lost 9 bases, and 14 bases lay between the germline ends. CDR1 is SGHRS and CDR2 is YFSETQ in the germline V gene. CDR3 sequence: CASSKDTGGEQFF. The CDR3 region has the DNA TGCGCCAGCAGCAAGGACACTGGGGGTGAGCAGTTCTTC.

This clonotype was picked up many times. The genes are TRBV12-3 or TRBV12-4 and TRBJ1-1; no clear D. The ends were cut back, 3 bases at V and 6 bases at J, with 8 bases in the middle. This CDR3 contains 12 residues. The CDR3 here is CASSFRRAEAFF. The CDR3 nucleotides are TGTGCCAGCAGTTTCCGGAGAGCTGAAGCTTTCTTT.

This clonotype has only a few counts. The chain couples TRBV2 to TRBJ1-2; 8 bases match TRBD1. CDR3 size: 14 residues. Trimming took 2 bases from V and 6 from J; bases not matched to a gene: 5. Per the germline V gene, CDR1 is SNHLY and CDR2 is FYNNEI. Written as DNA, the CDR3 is TGTGCCAGCAGTGAATTACCAGGGGGCGATGGCTACACCTTC. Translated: CASSELPGGDGYTF.

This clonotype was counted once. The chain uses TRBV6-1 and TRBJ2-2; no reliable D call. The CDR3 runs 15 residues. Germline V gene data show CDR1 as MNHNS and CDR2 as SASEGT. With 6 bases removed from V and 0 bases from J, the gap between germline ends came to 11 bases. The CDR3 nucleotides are TGTGCCAGCAGCCGGAGCACGCCGAACACCGGGGAGCTGTTTTTT. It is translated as CASSRSTPNTGELFF.

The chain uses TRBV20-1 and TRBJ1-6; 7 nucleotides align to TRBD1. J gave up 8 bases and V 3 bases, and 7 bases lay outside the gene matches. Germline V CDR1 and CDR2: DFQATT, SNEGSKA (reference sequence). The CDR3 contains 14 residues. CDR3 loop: CSARDDRDHSPLHF. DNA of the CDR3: TGCAGTGCTAGGGACGACAGGGATCATTCACCCCTCCACTTT.

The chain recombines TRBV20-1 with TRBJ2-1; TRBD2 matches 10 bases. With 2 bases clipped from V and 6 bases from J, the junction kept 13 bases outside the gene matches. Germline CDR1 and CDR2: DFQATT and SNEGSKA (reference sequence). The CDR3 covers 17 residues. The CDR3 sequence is CSARQREGSLTINEQFF. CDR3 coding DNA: TGCAGTGCTAGACAGCGGGAGGGCTCCCTTACAATCAATGAGCAGTTCTTC.

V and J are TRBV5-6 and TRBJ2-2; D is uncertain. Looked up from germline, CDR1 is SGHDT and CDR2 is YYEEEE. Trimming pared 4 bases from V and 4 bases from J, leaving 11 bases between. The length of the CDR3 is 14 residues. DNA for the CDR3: TGTGCCAGCAGCGCTATTGGGATCACCGGGGAGCTGTTTTTT. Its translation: CASSAIGITGELFF. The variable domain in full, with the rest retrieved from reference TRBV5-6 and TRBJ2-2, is DAGVTQSPTHLIKTRGQQVTLRCSPKSGHDTVSWYQQALGQGPQFIFQYYEEEERQRGNFPDRFSGHQFPNYSSELNVNALLLGDSALYLCASSAIGITGELFFGEGSRLTVL.

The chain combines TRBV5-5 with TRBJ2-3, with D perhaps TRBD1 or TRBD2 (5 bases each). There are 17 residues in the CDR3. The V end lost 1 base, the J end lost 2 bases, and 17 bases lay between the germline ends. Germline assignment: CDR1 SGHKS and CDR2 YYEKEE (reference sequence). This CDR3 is CASSLKPSPGATDTQYF. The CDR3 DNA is TGTGCCAGCAGCTTGAAGCCGAGTCCCGGGGCCACAGATACGCAGTATTTT. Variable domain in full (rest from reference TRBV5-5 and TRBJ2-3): DAGVTQSPTHLIKTRGQQVTLRCSPISGHKSVSWYQQVLGQGPQFIFQYYEKEERGRGNFPDRFSARQFPNYSSELNVNALLLGDSALYLCASSLKPSPGATDTQYFGPGTRLTVL.

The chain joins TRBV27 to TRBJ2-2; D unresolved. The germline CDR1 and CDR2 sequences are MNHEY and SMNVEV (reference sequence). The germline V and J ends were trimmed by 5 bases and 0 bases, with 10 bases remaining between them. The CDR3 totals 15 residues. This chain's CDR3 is CASSGRGSNTGELFF. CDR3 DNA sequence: TGTGCCAGCAGTGGGCGTGGTTCGAACACCGGGGAGCTGTTTTTT.

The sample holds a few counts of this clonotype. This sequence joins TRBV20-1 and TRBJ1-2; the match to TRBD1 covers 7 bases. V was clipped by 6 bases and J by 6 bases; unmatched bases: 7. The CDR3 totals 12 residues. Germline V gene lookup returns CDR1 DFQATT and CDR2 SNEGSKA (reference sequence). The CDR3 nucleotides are TGCAGTGCCCAGACAGGGAACCATGGCTACACCTTC. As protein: CSAQTGNHGYTF.

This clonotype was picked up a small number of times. The CDR3 is CSARPRTASQPQHF. The CDR3 DNA is TGCAGTGCTAGACCTCGGACAGCATCTCAGCCCCAGCATTTT. The genes are TRBV20-1 and TRBJ1-5; D perhaps matches TRBD1 (6 bases). CDR3 length: 14 residues. Trimming removed 2 bases at V and 6 bases at J, with 14 bases between. CDR1 is DFQATT and CDR2 is SNEGSKA in the germline V gene (reference sequence).